A selection of T cell receptor beta chains follows, all from one sample in a study of T cell changes during pregnancy in multiple sclerosis. The table came from immunoSEQ multiplex PCR; TCRdb's copy has only in-frame clones and leaves some out. The repertoire consists of tens of thousands of clones, with 87% occurring once and the leading ten covering about 7.7%. The source material was CD8+ T cells from peripheral blood mononuclear cells, sampled before pregnancy. Receptors were obtained from a female donor with multiple sclerosis, enrolled in a pregnancy study. Both conserved end residues are trimmed from each CDR3. Each record gives: V gene, J gene, CDR3 protein.

>TRBV5-1|TRBJ2-3
ASRSRGPDTQY
>TRBV4-3|TRBJ1-1
ASSQDPGADTEAF
>TRBV14|TRBJ2-7
ASSQAGAYEQY
>TRBV7-9|TRBJ1-3
ASNNSGDRGDTIY
>TRBV27|TRBJ2-7
ASSLLAGSEQY
>TRBV4-3|TRBJ2-2
ASSHGVNTGELF
>TRBV27|TRBJ2-7
ASSWAQNYEQY
>TRBV9|TRBJ2-2
ASSVDTGGSGELF
>TRBV7-7|TRBJ1-1
ASSPSADSTEAF
>TRBV7-3|TRBJ2-2
ASSWLAPGELF
>TRBV6-1|TRBJ2-5
ASSGLAGGPETQY
>TRBV4-2|TRBJ2-7
ASSQGLAGVYEQY
>TRBV7-7|TRBJ2-1
ASSLVPSGTDSYNEQF
>TRBV6-5|TRBJ2-1
ASSPDTSSYNEQF
>TRBV19|TRBJ1-5
ASSNPRDSKH
>TRBV27|TRBJ1-5
ASSGQGPRYQPQH
>TRBV11-2|TRBJ1-4
ASSSLRTATNEKLF
>TRBV13|TRBJ1-1
ASSLGGTVMNTEAF
>TRBV28|TRBJ2-2
ASSLTFTGELF
>TRBV27|TRBJ2-5
ASSRSRNQETQY
>TRBV7-3|TRBJ2-5
ASSSGLAGEGAQETQY
>TRBV7-9|TRBJ1-1
ASSSPGTGNTEAF
>TRBV16|TRBJ1-6
ASSQSGGESPLH
>TRBV4-1|TRBJ2-1
ASSQYELAGRYFNEQF
>TRBV19|TRBJ2-2
ASNALRITGGASGELF
>TRBV9|TRBJ2-1
ASSPRGLSVHNEQF
>TRBV27|TRBJ2-1
ASSLKGGPSYNEQF
>TRBV11-2|TRBJ2-7
ASSLSSTRDRG
>TRBV19|TRBJ1-1
ASSIGGNTEAF